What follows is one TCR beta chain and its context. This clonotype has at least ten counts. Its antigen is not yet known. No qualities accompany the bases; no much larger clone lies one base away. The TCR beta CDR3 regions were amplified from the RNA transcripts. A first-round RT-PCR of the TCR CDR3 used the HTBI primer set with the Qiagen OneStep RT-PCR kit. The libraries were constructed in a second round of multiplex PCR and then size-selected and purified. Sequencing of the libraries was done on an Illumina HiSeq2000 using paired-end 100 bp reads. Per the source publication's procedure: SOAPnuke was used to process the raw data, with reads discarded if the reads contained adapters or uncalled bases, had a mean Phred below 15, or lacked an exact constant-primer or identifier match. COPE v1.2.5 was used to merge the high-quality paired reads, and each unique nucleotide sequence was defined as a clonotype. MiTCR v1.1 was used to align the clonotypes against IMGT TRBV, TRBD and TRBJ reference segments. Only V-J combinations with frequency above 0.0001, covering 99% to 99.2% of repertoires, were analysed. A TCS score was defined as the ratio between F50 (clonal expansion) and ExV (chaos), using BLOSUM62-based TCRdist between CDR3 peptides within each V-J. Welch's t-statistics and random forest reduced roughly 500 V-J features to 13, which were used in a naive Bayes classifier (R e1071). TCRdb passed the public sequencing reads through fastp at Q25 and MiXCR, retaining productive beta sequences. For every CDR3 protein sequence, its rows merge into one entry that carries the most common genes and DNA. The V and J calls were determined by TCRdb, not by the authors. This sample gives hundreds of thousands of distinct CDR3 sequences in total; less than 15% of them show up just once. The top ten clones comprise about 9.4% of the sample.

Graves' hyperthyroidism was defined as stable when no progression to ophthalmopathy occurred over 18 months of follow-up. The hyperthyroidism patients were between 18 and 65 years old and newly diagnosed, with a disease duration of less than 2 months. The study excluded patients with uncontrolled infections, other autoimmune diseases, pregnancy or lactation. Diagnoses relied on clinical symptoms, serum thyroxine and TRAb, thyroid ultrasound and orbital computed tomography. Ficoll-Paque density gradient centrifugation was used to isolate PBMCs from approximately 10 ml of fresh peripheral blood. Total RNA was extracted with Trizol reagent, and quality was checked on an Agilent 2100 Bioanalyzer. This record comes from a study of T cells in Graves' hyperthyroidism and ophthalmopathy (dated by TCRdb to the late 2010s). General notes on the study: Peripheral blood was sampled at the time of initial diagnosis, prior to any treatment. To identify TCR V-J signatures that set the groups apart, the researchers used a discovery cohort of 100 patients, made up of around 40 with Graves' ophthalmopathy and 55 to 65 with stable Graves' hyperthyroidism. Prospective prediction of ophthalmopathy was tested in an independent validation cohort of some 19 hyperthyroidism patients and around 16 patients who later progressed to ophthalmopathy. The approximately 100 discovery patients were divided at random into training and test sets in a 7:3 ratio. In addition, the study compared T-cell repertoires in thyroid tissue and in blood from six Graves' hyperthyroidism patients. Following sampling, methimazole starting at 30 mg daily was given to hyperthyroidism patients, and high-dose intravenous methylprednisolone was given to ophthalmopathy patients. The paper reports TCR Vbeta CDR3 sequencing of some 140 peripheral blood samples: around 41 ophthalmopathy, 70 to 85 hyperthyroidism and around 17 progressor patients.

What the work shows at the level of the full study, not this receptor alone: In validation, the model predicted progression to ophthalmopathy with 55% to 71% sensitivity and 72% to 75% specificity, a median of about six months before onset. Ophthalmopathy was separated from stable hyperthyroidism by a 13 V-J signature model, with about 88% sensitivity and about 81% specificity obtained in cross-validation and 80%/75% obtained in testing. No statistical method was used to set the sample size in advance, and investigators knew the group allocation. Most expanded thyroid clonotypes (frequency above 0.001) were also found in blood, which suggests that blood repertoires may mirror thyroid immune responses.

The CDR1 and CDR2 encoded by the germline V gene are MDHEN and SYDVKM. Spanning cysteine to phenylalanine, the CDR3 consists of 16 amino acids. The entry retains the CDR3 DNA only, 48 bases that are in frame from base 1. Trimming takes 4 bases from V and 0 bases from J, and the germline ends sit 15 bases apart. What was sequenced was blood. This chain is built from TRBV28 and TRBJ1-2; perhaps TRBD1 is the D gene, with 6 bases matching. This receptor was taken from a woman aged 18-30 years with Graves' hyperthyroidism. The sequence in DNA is TGTGCCAGCAGTTCGAGGGGGATAACGTCTAACTATGGCTACACCTTC. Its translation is CASSSRGITSNYGYTF.